This record concerns one TCR beta chain sequence. Its specificity is not known. Per germline, CDR1 LNHNV and CDR2 YYDKDF (reference sequence). V was clipped by 1 base and J by 3 bases, with 10 bases between them. The CDR3 consists of 15 residues. This sample was included in a study of cytomegalovirus exposure and HLA in healthy donors. General observations from the study: Upon later analysis, TCR association rates were observed to vary by HLA locus, being highest for DRB1 and lowest for HLA-C.

The PCR made use of 60 Vbeta and 13 Jbeta primers. Repertoires were generated with immunoSEQ multiplex PCR, while TCRdb's copy carries only in-frame clones and drops some. The sample yields about 110,000 clones, approximately 79% seen once. The material sequenced was PBMCs. The chain combines TRBV15 with TRBJ1-5; no clear D gene. This sequence originates from a man aged 18 to 29 in good health and CMV-seronegative. Here the CDR3 reads CATSRARLYNQPQHF. CDR3 sequence (DNA): TGTGCCACCAGCAGAGCCAGGCTTTACAATCAGCCCCAGCATTTT.